Below, one T cell receptor (beta chain) is given with its context. Germline CDR1 and CDR2: KGHSH and LQKENI. The V and J ends lost 2 bases and 3 bases respectively, with 10 bases between them. This CDR3 has 14 residues. Authors' data handling: How many nucleated cells were present was estimated from reference gene primer amplification. Profiling relied on immunoSEQ multiplex PCR, and the TCRdb table lists in-frame clones only, not all of them. The D gene and trimming were derived from the DNA, and the V and J assignments and clone size from that table. There are some 87,000 clones in the sample; around 82% occur only once, and about 8.1% lies in the top ten. This entry belongs to a study of blood T cell repertoires in COVID-19.

The sequencing input was peripheral blood. V is TRBV18 and J is TRBJ2-5; D call uncertain. This clonotype was sampled from a man over 45 who had recovered from COVID-19. CDR3 DNA sequence: TGTGCCAGCTCACCAAACTCCGAAGAAGAGACCCAGTACTTC. Its protein is CASSPNSEEETQYF.